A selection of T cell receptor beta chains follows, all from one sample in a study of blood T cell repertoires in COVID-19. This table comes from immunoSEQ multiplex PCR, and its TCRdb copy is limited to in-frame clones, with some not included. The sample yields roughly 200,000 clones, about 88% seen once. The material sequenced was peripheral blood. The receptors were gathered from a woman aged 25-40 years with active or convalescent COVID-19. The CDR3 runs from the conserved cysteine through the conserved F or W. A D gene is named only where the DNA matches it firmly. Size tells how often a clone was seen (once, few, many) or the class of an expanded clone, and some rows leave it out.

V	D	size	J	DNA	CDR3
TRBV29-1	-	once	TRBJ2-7	TGCAGCGTTCGGGGGTCCTACGAGCAGTACTTC	CSVRGSYEQYF
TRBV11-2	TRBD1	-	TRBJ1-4	TGTGCCAGCAGCTTAGCGGGACAGGGGGGAACTAATGAAAAACTGTTTTTT	CASSLAGQGGTNEKLFF
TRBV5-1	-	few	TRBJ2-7	TGCGCCAGCAGCTTGGAAGGGAGCTACGAGCAGTACTTC	CASSLEGSYEQYF
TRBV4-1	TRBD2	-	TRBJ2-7	TGCGCCAGCAGCCGGGGCGGGAGTGAGGAGCAGTACTTC	CASSRGGSEEQYF
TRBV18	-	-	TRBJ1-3	TGTGCCAGCTCACCAAACTATGACTCTGGAAACACCATATATTTT	CASSPNYDSGNTIYF
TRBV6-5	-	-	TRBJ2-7	TGTGCCAGCAGTTACCGTGTCAGGGGTGAGCAGTACTTC	CASSYRVRGEQYF
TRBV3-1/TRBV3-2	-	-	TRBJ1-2	TGTGCCAGCAGCCAAAGGGGAGGATCTCACTATGGCTACACCTTC	CASSQRGGSHYGYTF
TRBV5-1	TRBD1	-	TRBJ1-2	TGCGCCAGAACAGGGGGCTCCTATGGCTACACCTTC	CARTGGSYGYTF
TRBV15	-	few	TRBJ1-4	TGTGCCACCAGCAATGGGGGGTCGGATAATGAAAAACTGTTTTTT	CATSNGGSDNEKLFF
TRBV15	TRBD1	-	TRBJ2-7	TGTGCCACCAGCAGGGTACCGGGACAGGGTTCCTACGAGCAGTACTTC	CATSRVPGQGSYEQYF
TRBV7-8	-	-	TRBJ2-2	TGTGCCAGCAGCTTAGGAGCCCGTAACACCGGGGAGCTGTTTTTT	CASSLGARNTGELFF
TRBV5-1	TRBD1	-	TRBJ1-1	TGCGCCAGCAGCTACGGACAGGGAGGCATGAACACTGAAGCTTTCTTT	CASSYGQGGMNTEAFF
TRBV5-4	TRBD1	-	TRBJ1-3	TGTGCCAGCAGCTCCGCGGACAGGGCTGGAAACACCATATATTTT	CASSSADRAGNTIYF
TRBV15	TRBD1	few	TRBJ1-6	TGTGCCACCAGCAGATTTCCGGGACAGGGCTTTAATTCACCCCTCCACTTT	CATSRFPGQGFNSPLHF
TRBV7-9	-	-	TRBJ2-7	TGTGCCAGCAGCCTATCAGGGGGGTACGAGCAGTACTTC	CASSLSGGYEQYF
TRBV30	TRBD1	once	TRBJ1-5	TGTGCCTGGAGTGACGGAGGGGGCGGTCAGCCCCAGCATTTT	CAWSDGGGGQPQHF
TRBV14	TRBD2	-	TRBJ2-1	TGTGCCAGCAGCCACTTATTGGGACTAGCGGGGACCTACAATGAGCAGTTCTTC	CASSHLLGLAGTYNEQFF
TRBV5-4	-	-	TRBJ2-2	TGTGCCAGCGCATTTACCGGTGGACAGCCCGGGGAGCTGTTTTTT	CASAFTGGQPGELFF
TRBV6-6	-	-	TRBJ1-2	TGTGCCAGCAGTTACTCCACAGGAGCTAACTATGGCTACACCTTC	CASSYSTGANYGYTF
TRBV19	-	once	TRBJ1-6	TGTGCCAGTAGTATCGGGCAGGGGATGGGATCACCCCTCCACTTT	CASSIGQGMGSPLHF
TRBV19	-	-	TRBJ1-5	TGTGCCAGTAGAGAACAGGGTCATCAGCCCCAGCATTTT	CASREQGHQPQHF
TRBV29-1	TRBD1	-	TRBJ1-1	TGCAGCGGGGGACACAGGGGGCAGAAAGCTTTCTTT	CSGGHRGQKAFF